This TCR beta chain is from a study of T-cell reconstitution after alpha-beta-depleted transplantation in children. This clonotype was picked up a small number of times. The CDR3 spans 16 residues. Between the trimmed V and J ends, which lost 4 bases and 4 bases, there was a span of 15 bases. Germline V gene sequence: CDR1 SGHDT, CDR2 YYEEEE. Unique molecular identifiers featured in how the TCRbeta library was prepared. TCRdb itself ran the PCR reads through MiXCR, one entry per CDR3 protein. The sample holds about 690,000 distinct CDR3 sequences; approximately 17% are singletons and the top ten take 0.85% to 1.3%.

Sequencing used PBMCs from the stem cell graft donor, obtained from the stem cell graft. The receptor was isolated from a human donor who donated a stem cell graft to a child with acute myeloid leukemia. This chain joins TRBV5-6 and TRBJ1-6; weak D call: TRBD1 (6 bases). The CDR3, as DNA: TGTGCCAGCAGCAAGCAGGGGACGCAATATAATTCACCCCTCCACTTT. It encodes CASSKQGTQYNSPLHF.